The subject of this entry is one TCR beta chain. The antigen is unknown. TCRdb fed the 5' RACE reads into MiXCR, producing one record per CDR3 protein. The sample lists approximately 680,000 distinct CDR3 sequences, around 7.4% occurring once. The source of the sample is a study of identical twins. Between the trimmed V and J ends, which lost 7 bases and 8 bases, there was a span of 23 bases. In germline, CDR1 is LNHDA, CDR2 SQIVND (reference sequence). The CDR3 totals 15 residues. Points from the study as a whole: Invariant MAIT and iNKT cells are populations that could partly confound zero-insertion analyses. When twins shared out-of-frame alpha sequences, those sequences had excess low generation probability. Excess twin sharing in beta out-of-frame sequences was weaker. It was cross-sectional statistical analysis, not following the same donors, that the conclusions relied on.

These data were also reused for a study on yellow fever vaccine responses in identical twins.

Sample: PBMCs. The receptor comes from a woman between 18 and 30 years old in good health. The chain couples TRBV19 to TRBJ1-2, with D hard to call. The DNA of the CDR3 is TGTGCCAGTACCGGACTAGCGAGTGGCCTTAGGGGCTACACCTTC. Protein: CASTGLASGLRGYTF.